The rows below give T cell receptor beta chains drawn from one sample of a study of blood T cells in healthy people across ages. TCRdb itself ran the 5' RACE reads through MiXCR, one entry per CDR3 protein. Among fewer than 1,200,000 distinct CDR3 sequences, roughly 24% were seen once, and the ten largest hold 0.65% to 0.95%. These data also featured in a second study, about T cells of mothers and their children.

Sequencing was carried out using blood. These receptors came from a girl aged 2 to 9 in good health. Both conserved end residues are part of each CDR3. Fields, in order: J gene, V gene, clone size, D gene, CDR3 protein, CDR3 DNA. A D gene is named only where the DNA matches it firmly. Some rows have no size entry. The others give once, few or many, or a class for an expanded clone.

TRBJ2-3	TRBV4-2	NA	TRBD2	CASSLIMGTSGANTDTQYF	TGTGCCAGCAGCCTCATCATGGGGACTAGCGGGGCGAACACAGATACGCAGTATTTT
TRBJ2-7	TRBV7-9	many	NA	CASSPTPRPYEQYF	TGTGCCAGCAGCCCAACCCCCCGGCCCTACGAGCAGTACTTC
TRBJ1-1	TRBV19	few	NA	CASSIRARLNTEAFF	TGTGCCAGTAGTATTAGGGCCAGATTGAACACTGAAGCTTTCTTT
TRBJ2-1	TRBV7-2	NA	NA	CASSPALGARQFF	TGTGCCAGCAGTCCTGCCCTTGGGGCCCGGCAGTTCTTC
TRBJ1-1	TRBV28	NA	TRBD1	CASSPYLTGQGDTEAFF	TGTGCCAGCAGCCCTTACCTGACAGGGCAAGGGGACACTGAAGCTTTCTTT
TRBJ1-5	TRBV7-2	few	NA	CASSLTASPPSNQPQHF	TGTGCCAGCAGCTTAACTGCCTCCCCACCCAGCAATCAACCCCAGCATTTT
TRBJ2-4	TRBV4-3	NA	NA	CASSQNRFGGDIQYF	TGCGCCAGCAGCCAGAACCGGTTTGGTGGGGACATTCAGTACTTC
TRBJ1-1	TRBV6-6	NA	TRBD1	CASGDRGTEAFF	TGTGCCAGCGGGGACAGGGGTACTGAAGCTTTCTTT
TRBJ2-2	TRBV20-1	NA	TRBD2	CSAKSSGRGTGELFF	TGCAGTGCCAAATCTAGCGGGAGGGGCACCGGGGAGCTGTTTTTT
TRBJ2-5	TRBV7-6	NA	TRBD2	CASSLGGLIVSETQYF	TGTGCCAGCAGCTTAGGGGGACTAATCGTTTCAGAGACCCAGTACTTC
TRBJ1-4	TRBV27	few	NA	CASSLEGIPDEKLFF	TGTGCCAGCAGTTTAGAAGGGATCCCAGATGAAAAACTGTTTTTT
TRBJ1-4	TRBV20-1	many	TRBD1	CSARQWFWDRGPESNEKLFF	TGCAGTGCTAGACAATGGTTTTGGGACAGGGGACCAGAATCTAATGAAAAACTGTTTTTT
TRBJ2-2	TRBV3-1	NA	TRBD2	CASSQEGSGGARTGELFF	TGTGCCAGCAGCCAAGAAGGCAGCGGGGGGGCCCGAACCGGGGAGCTGTTTTTT
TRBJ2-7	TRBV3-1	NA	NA	CASSQDRVSAYEQYF	TGTGCCAGCAGCCAAGATCGGGTGTCAGCCTACGAGCAGTACTTC
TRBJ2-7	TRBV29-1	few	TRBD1	CSALDGTAYEQYF	TGCAGCGCCCTAGACGGGACAGCTTACGAGCAGTACTTC
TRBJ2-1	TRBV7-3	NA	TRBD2	CASSPSGDYYNEQFF	TGTGCCAGCAGCCCATCGGGGGACTACTACAATGAGCAGTTCTTC
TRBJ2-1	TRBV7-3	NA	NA	CASSSAGTRSYNEQFF	TGTGCCAGCAGCTCAGCCGGGACTCGGTCATACAATGAGCAGTTCTTC
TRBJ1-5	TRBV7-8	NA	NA	CAGSLHPGSNQPQHF	TGTGCCGGCAGCTTACACCCGGGTAGCAATCAGCCCCAGCATTTT
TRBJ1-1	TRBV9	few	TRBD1	CASSRGQFEAFF	TGTGCCAGCAGCCGGGGACAGTTTGAAGCTTTCTTT
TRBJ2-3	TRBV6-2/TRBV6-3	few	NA	CASKSTFTDTQYF	TGTGCCAGCAAGTCCACCTTCACAGATACGCAGTATTTT
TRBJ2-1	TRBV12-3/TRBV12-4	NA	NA	CASSPDTRQFF	TGTGCCAGCAGTCCAGACACCCGGCAGTTCTTC
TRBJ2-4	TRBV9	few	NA	CASSGEGNIQYF	TGTGCCAGCAGCGGCGAAGGGAACATTCAGTACTTC
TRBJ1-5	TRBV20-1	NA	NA	CSARDSGQINQPQHF	TGCAGTGCTAGAGATAGCGGTCAGATAAATCAGCCCCAGCATTTT
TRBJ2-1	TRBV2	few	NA	CASRTGVNEQFF	TGTGCCAGCAGGACCGGAGTGAATGAGCAGTTCTTC
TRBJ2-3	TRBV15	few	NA	CATSPTDSPLTDTQYF	TGTGCCACCAGCCCTACCGACTCTCCCCTCACAGATACGCAGTATTTT
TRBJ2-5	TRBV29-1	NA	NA	CSVVKLGGGTQYF	TGCAGCGTTGTTAAGCTGGGAGGGGGGACCCAGTACTTC
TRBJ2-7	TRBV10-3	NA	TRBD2	CAISGTSGTLGEQYF	TGTGCCATCAGTGGGACTAGCGGGACGTTGGGCGAGCAGTACTTC
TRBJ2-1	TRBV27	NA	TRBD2	CASRLAEPYNEQFF	TGTGCCTCCCGACTAGCGGAGCCCTACAATGAGCAGTTCTTC
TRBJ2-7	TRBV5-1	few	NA	CASSSRAATYEQYF	TGCGCCAGCAGCTCCCGGGCCGCCACCTACGAGCAGTACTTC
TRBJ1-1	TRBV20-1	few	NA	CSAFRTADEAFF	TGCAGTGCTTTCCGGACTGCCGATGAAGCTTTCTTT
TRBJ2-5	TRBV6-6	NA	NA	CASSGGRAGWTQYF	TGTGCCAGCAGCGGGGGGCGAGCAGGTTGGACCCAGTACTTC
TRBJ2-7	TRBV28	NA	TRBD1	CASSKGQGWGQYF	TGTGCCAGCAGCAAGGGACAGGGCTGGGGACAGTACTTC
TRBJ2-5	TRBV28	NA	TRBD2	CASSFGTRGGGETQYF	TGTGCCAGCAGTTTTGGGACGCGGGGGGGCGGGGAGACCCAGTACTTC
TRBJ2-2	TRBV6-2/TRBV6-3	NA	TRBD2	CASNSGLEIGELFF	TGTGCCAGCAATTCGGGACTAGAGATCGGGGAGCTGTTTTTT
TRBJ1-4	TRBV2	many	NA	CASSVRKGSGEKLFF	TGTGCCAGCAGTGTGAGAAAGGGTAGCGGTGAAAAACTGTTTTTT
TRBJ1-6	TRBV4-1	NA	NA	CASSQGQGSNSPLHF	TGCGCCAGCAGCCAAGGTCAGGGATCGAATTCACCCCTCCACTTT
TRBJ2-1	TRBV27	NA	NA	CASSSLLQGGYEQFF	TGTGCCAGCAGTTCCCTACTACAAGGGGGTTATGAGCAGTTCTTC
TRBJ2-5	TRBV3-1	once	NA	CASSLNAGSVETQYF	TGTGCCAGCAGCCTCAATGCAGGGTCTGTGGAGACCCAGTACTTC
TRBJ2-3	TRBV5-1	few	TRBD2	CASSPKTSVTDTQYF	TGCGCCAGCAGCCCCAAGACTAGCGTCACAGATACGCAGTATTTT
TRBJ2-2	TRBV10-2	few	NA	CASSGGESLTGPTGELFF	TGCGCCAGCAGTGGGGGGGAGTCACTGACAGGTCCCACCGGGGAGCTGTTTTTT
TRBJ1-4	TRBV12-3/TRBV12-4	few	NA	CASRPPGPFGGEKLFF	TGTGCCAGCAGACCTCCGGGACCTTTCGGGGGGGAAAAACTGTTTTTT
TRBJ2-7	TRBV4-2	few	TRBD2	CASSRSRGETYEQYF	TGTGCCAGCAGCCGGTCCCGGGGGGAAACCTACGAGCAGTACTTC
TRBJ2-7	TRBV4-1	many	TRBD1	CASSLGQGRHEQYF	TGCGCCAGCAGCTTAGGACAGGGGAGGCACGAGCAGTACTTC
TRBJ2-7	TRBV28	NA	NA	CASSPRSNTYEQYF	TGTGCCAGCAGCCCCCGGAGTAACACCTACGAGCAGTACTTC
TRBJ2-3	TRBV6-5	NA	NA	CASSYRGRTSTDTQYF	TGTGCCAGCAGTTACAGGGGACGGACTAGCACAGATACGCAGTATTTT
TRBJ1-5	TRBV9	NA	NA	CASSVAADTLNQPQHF	TGTGCCAGCAGCGTAGCCGCGGACACCCTCAATCAGCCCCAGCATTTT
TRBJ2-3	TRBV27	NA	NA	CASSFSAASTDTQYF	TGTGCCAGCAGTTTCTCGGCGGCTAGCACAGATACGCAGTATTTT
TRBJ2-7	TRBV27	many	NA	CASSSRGYEQYF	TGTGCCAGCTCTAGCAGGGGCTACGAGCAGTACTTC
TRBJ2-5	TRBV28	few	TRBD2	CASVEAGSGEQYF	TGTGCCAGCGTGGAAGCGGGCAGCGGGGAGCAGTACTTC
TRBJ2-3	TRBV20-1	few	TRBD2	CSAHDVAGLYTDTQYF	TGCAGTGCTCACGACGTAGCGGGGCTTTACACAGATACGCAGTATTTT
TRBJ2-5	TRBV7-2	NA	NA	CASSLSAPRWETQYF	TGTGCCAGCAGCTTATCCGCGCCTAGGTGGGAGACCCAGTACTTC
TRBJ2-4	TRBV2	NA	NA	CASSARREIQYF	TGTGCCAGCAGCGCCAGGAGGGAGATTCAGTACTTC
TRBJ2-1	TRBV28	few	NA	CASSQTNGGDWGMDEQFF	TGTGCCAGCAGTCAGACCAACGGCGGAGATTGGGGTATGGATGAGCAGTTCTTC
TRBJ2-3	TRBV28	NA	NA	CASRSTDTQYF	TGTGCCAGTCGGTCCACAGATACGCAGTATTTT
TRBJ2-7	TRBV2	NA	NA	CASIFQGTEQYF	TGTGCCAGCATCTTCCAGGGTACCGAGCAGTACTTC
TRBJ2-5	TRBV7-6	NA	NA	CASSLVAGFRETQYF	TGTGCCAGCAGCTTAGTGGCAGGATTTCGAGAGACCCAGTACTTC
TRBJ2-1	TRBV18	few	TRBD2	CASSPLSSGGFNEQFF	TGTGCCAGCTCACCTCTTTCTAGCGGGGGTTTCAATGAGCAGTTCTTC
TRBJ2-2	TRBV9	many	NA	CASSTNTGELFF	TGTGCCAGCAGCACAAACACCGGGGAGCTGTTTTTT
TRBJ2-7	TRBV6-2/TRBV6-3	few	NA	CASSPGLGGPYEQYF	TGTGCCAGCAGCCCCGGACTCGGCGGGCCTTACGAGCAGTACTTC